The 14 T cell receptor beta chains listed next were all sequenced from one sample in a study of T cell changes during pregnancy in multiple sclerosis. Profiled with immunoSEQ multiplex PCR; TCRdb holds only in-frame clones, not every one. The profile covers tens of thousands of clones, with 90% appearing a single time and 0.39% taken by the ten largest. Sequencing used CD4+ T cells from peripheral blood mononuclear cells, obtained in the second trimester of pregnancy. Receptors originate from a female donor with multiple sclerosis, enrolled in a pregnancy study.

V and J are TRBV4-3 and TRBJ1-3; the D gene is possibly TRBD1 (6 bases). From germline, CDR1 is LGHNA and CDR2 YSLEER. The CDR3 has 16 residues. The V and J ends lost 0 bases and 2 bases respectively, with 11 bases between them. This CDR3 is CASSQDQGIAGNTIYF. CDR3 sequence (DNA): TGCGCCAGCAGCCAAGACCAGGGGATAGCTGGAAACACCATATATTTT.

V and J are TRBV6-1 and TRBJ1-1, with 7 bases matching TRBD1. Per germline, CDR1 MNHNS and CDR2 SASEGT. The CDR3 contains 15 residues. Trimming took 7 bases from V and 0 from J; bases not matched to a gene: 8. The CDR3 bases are TGTGCCAGCATTAGATTCAGGGGGATGAACACTGAAGCTTTCTTT. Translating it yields CASIRFRGMNTEAFF.

The CDR3 sequence is CASSPGGGDQPQHF. The CDR3 coding sequence is TGTGCCAGCTCACCTGGGGGCGGAGATCAGCCCCAGCATTTT. The chain combines TRBV18 with TRBJ1-5; D might be TRBD1 (6 bases). Germline lookup yields CDR1 KGHSH and CDR2 LQKENI. The CDR3 covers 14 residues. Trimming cost V 3 bases and J 5 bases, with 11 bases left between them.

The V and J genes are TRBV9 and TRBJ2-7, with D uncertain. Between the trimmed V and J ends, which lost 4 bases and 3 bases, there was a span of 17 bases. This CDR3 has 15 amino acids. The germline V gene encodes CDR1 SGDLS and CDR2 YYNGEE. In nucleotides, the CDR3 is TGTGCCAGCAGCCCAAAGGCTAGGCAGAGCTACGAGCAGTACTTC. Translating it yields CASSPKARQSYEQYF.

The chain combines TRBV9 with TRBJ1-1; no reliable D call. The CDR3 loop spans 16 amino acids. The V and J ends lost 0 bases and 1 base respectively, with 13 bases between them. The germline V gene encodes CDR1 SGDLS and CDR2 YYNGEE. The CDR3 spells CASSVGTVRSNTEAFF. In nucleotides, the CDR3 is TGTGCCAGCAGCGTAGGAACAGTGAGATCGAACACTGAAGCTTTCTTT.

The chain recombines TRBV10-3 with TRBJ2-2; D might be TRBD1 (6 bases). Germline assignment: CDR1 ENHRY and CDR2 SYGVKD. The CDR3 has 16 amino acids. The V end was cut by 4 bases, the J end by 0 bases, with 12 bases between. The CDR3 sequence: CAISGDRKSNTGELFF. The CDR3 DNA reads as TGTGCCATCAGTGGAGACAGGAAATCGAACACCGGGGAGCTGTTTTTT.

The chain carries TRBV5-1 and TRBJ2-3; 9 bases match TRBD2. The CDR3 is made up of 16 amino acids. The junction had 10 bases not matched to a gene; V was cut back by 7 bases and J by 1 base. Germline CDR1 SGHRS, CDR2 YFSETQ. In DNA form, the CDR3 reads TGCGCCAGCTCGCCTCCAGCGGGAGGTGGCACAGATACGCAGTATTTT. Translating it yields CASSPPAGGGTDTQYF.

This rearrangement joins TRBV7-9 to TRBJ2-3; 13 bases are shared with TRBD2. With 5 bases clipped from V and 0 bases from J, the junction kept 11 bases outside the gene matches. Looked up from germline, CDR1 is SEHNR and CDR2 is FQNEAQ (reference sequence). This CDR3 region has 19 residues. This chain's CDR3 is CASSLLGLAGELSTDTQYF. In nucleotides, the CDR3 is TGTGCCAGCAGCCTACTTGGACTAGCGGGAGAACTTAGCACAGATACGCAGTATTTT.

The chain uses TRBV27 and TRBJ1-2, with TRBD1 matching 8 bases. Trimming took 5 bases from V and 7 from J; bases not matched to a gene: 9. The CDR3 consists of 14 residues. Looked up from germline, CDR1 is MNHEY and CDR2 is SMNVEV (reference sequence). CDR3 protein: CASSIRTGMGGYTF. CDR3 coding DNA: TGTGCCAGCAGTATCCGGACAGGGATGGGTGGCTACACCTTC.

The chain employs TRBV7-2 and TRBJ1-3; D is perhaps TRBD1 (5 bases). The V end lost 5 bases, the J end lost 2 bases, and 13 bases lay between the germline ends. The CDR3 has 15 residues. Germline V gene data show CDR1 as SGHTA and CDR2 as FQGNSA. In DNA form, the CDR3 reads TGTGCCAGCAGCCCCTTAGGGGCCCCTGGAAACACCATATATTTT. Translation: CASSPLGAPGNTIYF.

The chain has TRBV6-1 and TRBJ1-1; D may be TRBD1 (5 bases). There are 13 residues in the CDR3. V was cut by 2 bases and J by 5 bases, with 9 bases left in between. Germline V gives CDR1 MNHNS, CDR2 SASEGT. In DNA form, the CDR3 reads TGTGCCAGCAGTGAACTCCGGGGGACTGAAGCTTTCTTT. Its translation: CASSELRGTEAFF.

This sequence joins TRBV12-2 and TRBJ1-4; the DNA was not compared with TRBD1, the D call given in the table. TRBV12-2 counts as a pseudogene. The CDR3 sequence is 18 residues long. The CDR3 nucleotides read TGTGCAAGTCGCTTAGTGTGGCAGGGTGGTATGGCTAATGAAAAACTGTTTTTT. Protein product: CASRLVWQGGMANEKLFF.

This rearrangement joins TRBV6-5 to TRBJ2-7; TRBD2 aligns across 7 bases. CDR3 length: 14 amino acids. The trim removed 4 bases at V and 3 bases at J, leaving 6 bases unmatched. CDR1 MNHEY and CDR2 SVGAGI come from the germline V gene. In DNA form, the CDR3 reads TGTGCCAGCAGTTCCTGGGGGGGAAACTACGAGCAGTACTTC. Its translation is CASSSWGGNYEQYF.

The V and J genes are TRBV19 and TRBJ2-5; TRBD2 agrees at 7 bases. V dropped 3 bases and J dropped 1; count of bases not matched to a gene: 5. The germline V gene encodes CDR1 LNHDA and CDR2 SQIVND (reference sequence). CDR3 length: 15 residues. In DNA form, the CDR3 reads TGTGCCAGTAGTATGACGGGGGGACCCCAAGAGACCCAGTACTTC. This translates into CASSMTGGPQETQYF.